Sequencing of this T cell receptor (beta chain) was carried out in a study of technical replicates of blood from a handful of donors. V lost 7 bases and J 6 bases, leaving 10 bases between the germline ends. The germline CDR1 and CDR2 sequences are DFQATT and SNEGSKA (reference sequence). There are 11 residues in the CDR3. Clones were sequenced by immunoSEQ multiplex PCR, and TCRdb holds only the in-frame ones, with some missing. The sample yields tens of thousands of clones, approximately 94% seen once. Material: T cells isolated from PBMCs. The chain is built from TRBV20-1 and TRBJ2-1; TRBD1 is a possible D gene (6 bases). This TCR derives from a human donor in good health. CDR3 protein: CSVTGPNEQFF. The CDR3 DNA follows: TGCAGTGTTACAGGGCCCAATGAGCAGTTCTTC.